A selection of T cell receptor beta chains follows, all from one sample in a study of post-analysis software for immune sequencing data. One entry per CDR3 protein results from TCRdb running MiXCR on the PCR reads. Here the sample spans hundreds of thousands of distinct CDR3 sequences, about 57% being singletons. The sample comprised blood. The receptors shown here come from a girl between 5 and 17 years old with multiple sclerosis. CDR3s include the opening cysteine and the closing phenylalanine or tryptophan. The D gene is left open where the match is weak. Not every row has a clone size; where given, it reads once, few, many or a size class.

J: TRBJ2-5; D: NA; length: 15; size: NA; V: TRBV20-1; DNA: TGCAGTGCTAGAGGCGCTGGGGGGGCGACGTTTTTGCAGTACTTC; CDR3: CSARGAGGATFLQYF
J: TRBJ2-7; D: TRBD1; length: 16; size: NA; V: TRBV5-1; DNA: TGCGCCAGCAGCTTTAAAGCCACGCAGGGGGTCAACGAGCAGTACTTC; CDR3: CASSFKATQGVNEQYF
J: TRBJ2-3; D: NA; length: 11; size: NA; V: TRBV21-1; DNA: TGTGCCACCTGGACAGGGGACACGCAGTATTTT; CDR3: CATWTGDTQYF
J: TRBJ1-1; D: TRBD1; length: 14; size: few; V: TRBV6-6; DNA: TGTGCCAGCAGCCAGGACAGGGGAGGCACAGAAGCTTTCTTT; CDR3: CASSQDRGGTEAFF
J: TRBJ1-2; D: NA; length: 11; size: NA; V: TRBV29-1; DNA: TGCAGCGCCCAACGCACGGTCGGCTACACCTTC; CDR3: CSAQRTVGYTF
J: TRBJ1-2; D: TRBD1; length: 17; size: NA; V: TRBV27; DNA: TGTGCCAGCAGTTTATCGCCCCGGACAGGTACCGACTATGGCTACACCTTC; CDR3: CASSLSPRTGTDYGYTF
J: TRBJ2-7; D: TRBD1; length: 13; size: NA; V: TRBV20-1; DNA: TGCAGTGTTAGGGGACAGAGCTCCTACGAGCAGTACTTC; CDR3: CSVRGQSSYEQYF
J: TRBJ2-7; D: TRBD1; length: 13; size: NA; V: TRBV15; DNA: TGTGCCACCAGCCAGGACAGGGAATACGAGCAGTACTTC; CDR3: CATSQDREYEQYF
J: TRBJ2-3; D: NA; length: 17; size: NA; V: TRBV11-1; DNA: TGTGCCAGCAGCTTAGAAGGGGCACTCGAGAAGACAGATACGCAGTATTTT; CDR3: CASSLEGALEKTDTQYF
J: TRBJ1-1; D: NA; length: 12; size: NA; V: TRBV29-1; DNA: TGCAGCGTTGGCCCCCTCGACACTGAAGCTTTCTTT; CDR3: CSVGPLDTEAFF
J: TRBJ2-7; D: NA; length: 13; size: once; V: TRBV9; DNA: TGTGCCAGCAGCGGAACAGCCTTCTACGAGCAGTACTTC; CDR3: CASSGTAFYEQYF
J: TRBJ2-4; D: TRBD1; length: 15; size: NA; V: TRBV10-3; DNA: TGTGCCATCAGTGAGTCAGGACAGGGTGGAAACATTCAGTACTTC; CDR3: CAISESGQGGNIQYF
J: TRBJ2-7; D: NA; length: 13; size: few; V: TRBV12-5; DNA: TGTGCTAGTGGTTTGGACAGAGACTACGAGCAGTACTTC; CDR3: CASGLDRDYEQYF
J: TRBJ1-1; D: NA; length: 14; size: once; V: TRBV4-2; DNA: TGTGCCAGCAGCCAAGCCGGGGTGAACACTGAAGCTTTCTTT; CDR3: CASSQAGVNTEAFF
J: TRBJ2-3; D: TRBD2; length: 13; size: NA; V: TRBV6-6; DNA: TGTGCCATGAGAGCGGGGGGCACAGATACGCAGTATTTT; CDR3: CAMRAGGTDTQYF
J: TRBJ1-2; D: NA; length: 17; size: NA; V: TRBV15; DNA: TGTGCCACCAGCAGAACCCCAAGTGGGTCAGCCGTCTATGGCTACACCTTC; CDR3: CATSRTPSGSAVYGYTF
J: TRBJ2-3; D: NA; length: 14; size: NA; V: TRBV3-1; DNA: TGTGCCAGCAGCCTCCGGGACGCTACAGATACGCAGTATTTT; CDR3: CASSLRDATDTQYF
J: TRBJ2-4; D: TRBD2; length: 14; size: NA; V: TRBV7-2; DNA: TGTGCCAGCAGCCCTAGCGGTTCCAAAAACATTCAGTACTTC; CDR3: CASSPSGSKNIQYF
J: TRBJ2-1; D: TRBD1; length: 14; size: NA; V: TRBV12-3/TRBV12-4; DNA: TGTGCCAGCAGTCCCCGACCTGGACAGGATGAGCAGTTCTTC; CDR3: CASSPRPGQDEQFF
J: TRBJ2-7; D: TRBD1; length: 17; size: NA; V: TRBV5-6; DNA: TGTGCCAGCAGGTACCCATATGGGACAGATCTTACCTACGAGCAGTACTTC; CDR3: CASRYPYGTDLTYEQYF
J: TRBJ2-7; D: TRBD2; length: 17; size: NA; V: TRBV3-1; DNA: TGTGCCAGCAGTCTCGGACTAGCGGGTGCCTACTCCTACGAGCAGTACTTC; CDR3: CASSLGLAGAYSYEQYF
J: TRBJ2-3; D: NA; length: 14; size: few; V: TRBV20-1; DNA: TGCAGTGCTAGAAGAACAATTAGCACAGATACGCAGTATTTT; CDR3: CSARRTISTDTQYF